The 31 T cell receptor beta chains reported below all come from one sample, sequenced in a study of blood T cell repertoires in COVID-19. Method: immunoSEQ multiplex PCR; TCRdb's copy keeps in-frame clones and lacks some. The table includes roughly 140,000 clones, around 80% detected once. The sequenced sample was peripheral blood. Every receptor here comes from a woman in her forties or fifties with acute or convalescent COVID-19.

The chain links TRBV18 to TRBJ1-3; TRBD1 is a possible D gene (5 bases). V was shortened by 3 bases and J by 0 bases, with 18 bases between the two germline ends. This CDR3 comprises 18 residues. The V gene's germline CDR1 is KGHSH and CDR2 LQKENI. CDR3 loop: CASSPTLNFDSSGNTIYF. DNA for the CDR3: TGTGCCAGCTCACCTACCCTAAATTTTGACAGCTCTGGAAACACCATATATTTT. Drawing the rest from reference TRBV18 and TRBJ1-3, the complete variable domain is NAGVMQNPRHLVRRRGQEARLRCSPMKGHSHVYWYRQLPEEGLKFMVYLQKENIIDESGMPKERFSAEFPKEGPSILRIQQVVRGDSAAYFCASSPTLNFDSSGNTIYFGEGSWLTVV.

V usage is TRBV7-9 and J usage is TRBJ2-2, with 9 nucleotides matching TRBD1. Germline CDR1 and CDR2: SEHNR and FQNEAQ (reference sequence). Unmatched junction bases numbered 3, after V lost 6 bases and J lost 4 bases. The CDR3 extends over 14 amino acids. CDR3 in DNA: TGTGCCAGCAGACAGACAGGGGGCACCGGGGAGCTGTTTTTT. Translation: CASRQTGGTGELFF.

Written as DNA, the CDR3 is TGTGCCAGCAGCCTTCAGGGTAACGGGGAGCTGTTTTTT. Amino acids: CASSLQGNGELFF. V is TRBV27 and J is TRBJ2-2; perhaps TRBD1 as D (5 bases). Germline values: CDR1 MNHEY, CDR2 SMNVEV (reference sequence). This CDR3 region has 13 residues. Trimming removed 6 bases at V and 7 bases at J, with 12 bases between.

This sequence joins TRBV6-1 and TRBJ2-7; TRBD1 might be the D (5 bases). The V gene lost 3 bases and the J gene lost 2 bases, with 5 bases spanning the gap. Per the germline V gene, CDR1 is MNHNS and CDR2 is SASEGT. The CDR3 is 12 amino acids. CDR3: CASSDRAYEQYF. DNA for the CDR3: TGTGCCAGCAGTGACAGGGCCTACGAGCAGTACTTC.

This chain links TRBV12-3 or TRBV12-4 with TRBJ1-4; D gene ambiguous. Trimming shortened V by 3 bases and J by 12 bases, and 11 bases separated the two germline ends. This CDR3 region has 12 residues. CDR3 in DNA: TGTGCCAGCAGTTTGGAGGCTCGCCAACTGTTTTTT. It codes for CASSLEARQLFF.

On this clone: This likely comes from a read error, as the CDR3 has no conserved phenylalanine or tryptophan at its end. The limits of the CDR3 on the DNA are not certain, so only TCRdb's listed CDR3 is given. This chain joins TRBV27 and TRBJ2-7; the table's TRBD2 call for D was not verified on the DNA. CDR1 and CDR2 from the germline V gene are MNHEY and SMNVEV (reference sequence). The CDR3 is 8 amino acids long, termini counted. This CDR3 is CASLTHTR.

V and J are TRBV3-1 (or the pseudogene TRBV3-2) and TRBJ1-2; 7 nucleotides align to TRBD1. Germline CDR1 and CDR2: LGHDT and YNNKEL (reference sequence). V was pared by 4 bases and J by 8 bases, with 7 bases of the junction left unmatched. This CDR3 is built from 13 residues. CDR3 residues: CASSRDRVYGYTF. The CDR3 nucleotides read TGTGCCAGCAGCCGAGACAGGGTCTACGGCTACACCTTC.

The chain has TRBV28 and TRBJ1-3; D might be TRBD1 (5 bases). The CDR3 runs 16 residues. Germline CDR1 is MDHEN and CDR2 is SYDVKM. V shed 8 bases and J shed 0 bases, with 17 bases lying between them. The CDR3, as DNA: TGTGCCAGCCAAGCCTTTACAGGATACTCTGGAAACACCATATATTTT. It translates to CASQAFTGYSGNTIYF.

This chain links TRBV28 with TRBJ2-3; D is uncertain. The CDR3 is made up of 14 amino acids. Trimming removed 5 bases at V and 3 bases at J, with 12 bases between. CDR1 MDHEN and CDR2 SYDVKM come from the germline V gene. Here the CDR3 reads CASSPPRWTDTQYF. CDR3 bases: TGTGCCAGCAGTCCACCTCGGTGGACAGATACGCAGTATTTT.

The chain couples TRBV19 to TRBJ1-2, with 10 bases fitting TRBD1. From germline, CDR1 is LNHDA and CDR2 SQIVND (reference sequence). The CDR3 is made up of 17 amino acids. The V gene end was trimmed by 6 bases and the J gene end by 4 bases; junction bases not matched to a gene: 14. The CDR3 reads CASRKIAGTGESYGYTF. For the CDR3, the DNA is TGTGCCAGTAGGAAAATAGCCGGGACAGGGGAGAGCTATGGCTACACCTTC.

V gene TRBV6-2 or TRBV6-3 combines with J gene TRBJ1-5; TRBD1 aligns across 8 bases. The CDR3 is made up of 16 amino acids. Germline CDR1 MNHEY, CDR2 SVGEGT. V was pared by 6 bases and J by 0 bases, with 7 bases of the junction left unmatched. Here the CDR3 reads CASSPGQAYSNQPQHF. Here the CDR3 DNA reads TGTGCCAGCAGCCCGGGACAGGCTTATAGCAATCAGCCCCAGCATTTT.

The chain uses TRBV6-6 and TRBJ2-1; 10 bases fit TRBD2. There are 15 residues in the CDR3. CDR1 and CDR2 from the germline V gene are MNHNY and SVGAGI (reference sequence). With 6 bases clipped from V and 2 bases from J, the junction kept 4 bases outside the gene matches. CDR3 loop: CASSKTSGAYNEQFF. DNA of the CDR3: TGTGCCAGCAGCAAAACTAGCGGGGCCTACAATGAGCAGTTCTTC.

V is TRBV15 and J is TRBJ2-7, with TRBD1 matching 8 bases. This CDR3 contains 16 residues. Trimming cost V 3 bases and J 5 bases; bases outside gene matches: 12. Germline CDR1 and CDR2: LNHNV and YYDKDF (reference sequence). CDR3 coding DNA: TGTGCCACCAGCAGGGGGCGAGACAGGGGACGTAACGAGCAGTACTTC. Translating it yields CATSRGRDRGRNEQYF.

The chain uses TRBV6-6 and TRBJ1-6; D perhaps matches TRBD1 (5 bases). CDR1 is MNHNY, CDR2 SVGAGI, per germline (reference sequence). The V end was cut by 7 bases, the J end by 2 bases, with 15 bases between. The CDR3 runs to 16 residues. CDR3 loop: CASTGNSIAYNSPLHF. CDR3 DNA sequence: TGTGCCAGCACAGGGAACTCTATCGCCTATAATTCACCCCTCCACTTT.

The chain uses TRBV9 and TRBJ2-2; D is perhaps TRBD2 (5 bases). Germline values: CDR1 SGDLS, CDR2 YYNGEE. Trimming took off 0 bases at V and 5 bases at J, with 11 bases between the two ends. This CDR3 is built from 15 residues. This CDR3 is CASSVGGLGTGELFF. The CDR3 region has the DNA TGTGCCAGCAGCGTAGGTGGACTTGGGACCGGGGAGCTGTTTTTT.

V usage is TRBV4-1 and J usage is TRBJ2-7; tentative D call: TRBD2 (5 bases). With 8 bases removed from V and 4 bases from J, the gap between germline ends came to 21 bases. This CDR3 has 15 amino acids. In germline, CDR1 is MGHRA, CDR2 YSYEKL. CDR3 sequence reads: CASSRQGNPGYEQYF. CDR3 nucleotides: TGCGCCAGCTCACGCCAAGGGAACCCGGGGTACGAGCAGTACTTC.

The chain links TRBV14 to TRBJ2-5, with 7 nucleotides matching TRBD2. The CDR3 extends over 16 amino acids. Germline loops: CDR1 SGHDN, CDR2 FVKESK. The J segment lost 1 base and the V segment lost 4 bases, leaving 9 bases of the junction unmatched. The CDR3: CASSPDSGSFQETQYF. DNA of the CDR3: TGTGCCAGCAGCCCAGATAGCGGGTCTTTCCAAGAGACCCAGTACTTC.

The chain employs TRBV12-5 and TRBJ1-2; the D gene is possibly TRBD1 (6 bases). This CDR3 contains 11 residues. The germline V gene has CDR1 LGHNT and CDR2 FRNRAP. Deletions cut 10 bases from V and 8 bases from J, with 14 bases between. This CDR3 is CATGPGDGYTF. The CDR3 bases are TGTGCTACAGGGCCAGGGGACGGCTACACCTTC.

V usage is TRBV6-6 and J usage is TRBJ2-7, with D uncertain. CDR1 MNHNY and CDR2 SVGAGI come from the germline V gene (reference sequence). The CDR3 extends over 12 amino acids. V lost 5 bases to trimming and J lost 4 bases, with 9 bases between them. CDR3 protein: CASSRADYEQYF. CDR3 in DNA: TGTGCCAGCAGTCGGGCTGATTACGAGCAGTACTTC.

The genes are TRBV7-2 and TRBJ2-7; TRBD2 agrees at 8 bases. Looked up from germline, CDR1 is SGHTA and CDR2 is FQGNSA. V shed 5 bases and J 4 bases; nucleotides not matched to a gene: 10. This CDR3 is 15 amino acids long. CDR3 region: CASSSRGGLAYEQYF. DNA of the CDR3: TGTGCCAGCAGCAGCCGGGGGGGGCTGGCATACGAGCAGTACTTC.

There are a few counts of this clone. The V call is TRBV27, the J call TRBJ1-1; D is possibly TRBD1 (5 bases). The CDR3 contains 14 residues. Trimming pared 1 base from V and 1 base from J, leaving 7 bases between. Germline V gene sequence: CDR1 MNHEY, CDR2 SMNVEV (reference sequence). CDR3 residues: CASSLLQGNTEAFF. The CDR3 DNA is TGTGCCAGCAGTTTATTGCAGGGGAACACTGAAGCTTTCTTT.

CDR3 amino acids: CASSPDTNYGYTF. Here the CDR3 DNA reads TGCGCCAGCAGCCCGGACACGAACTATGGCTACACCTTC. The rearrangement uses TRBV5-1 and TRBJ1-2; perhaps TRBD1 as D (5 bases). The V end lost 4 bases, the J end lost 2 bases, and 9 bases lay between the germline ends. Germline V gene sequence: CDR1 SGHRS, CDR2 YFSETQ. The CDR3 loop spans 13 amino acids.

The V call is TRBV7-3, the J call TRBJ1-6, with a possible D match to TRBD1 (5 bases). Germline loops: CDR1 SGHTA, CDR2 FQGTGA. This CDR3 is built from 13 residues. The ends were cut back, 9 bases at V and 8 bases at J, with 14 bases in the middle. In nucleotides, the CDR3 is TGTGCCAGGGGGGGAGAGAAGGATTCACCCCTCCACTTT. The encoded protein is CARGGEKDSPLHF.

The chain combines TRBV7-3 with TRBJ2-7; 7 bases fit TRBD1. The CDR3 covers 15 residues. J gave up 6 bases and V 2 bases, and 10 bases lay outside the gene matches. CDR1 SGHTA and CDR2 FQGTGA come from the germline V gene. CDR3 in amino acids: CASSLPGTVFFEQYF. The DNA of the CDR3 is TGTGCCAGCAGCTTACCCGGGACAGTATTCTTCGAGCAGTACTTC. Full variable domain (outside the CDR3, taken from reference TRBV7-3 and TRBJ2-7): GAGVSQTPSNKVTEKGKYVELRCDPISGHTALYWYRQSLGQGPEFLIYFQGTGAADDSGLPNDRFFAVRPEGSVSTLKIQRTERGDSAVYLCASSLPGTVFFEQYFGPGTRLTVT.

This chain connects TRBV29-1 to TRBJ2-3; no firm D call. Trimming pared 4 bases from V and 2 bases from J, leaving 13 bases between. Looked up from germline, CDR1 is SQVTM and CDR2 is ANQGSEA. CDR3 length: 14 residues. As DNA, the CDR3 is TGCAGCGTTGGAGACCTGCGATTCACAGATACGCAGTATTTT. The encoded protein is CSVGDLRFTDTQYF.

V gene TRBV27 combines with J gene TRBJ2-7, with a tentative D call TRBD1 (8 bases). V lost 2 bases and J 5 bases, leaving 28 bases between the germline ends. Germline V gene data show CDR1 as MNHEY and CDR2 as SMNVEV (reference sequence). The length of the CDR3 is 19 residues. The chain's CDR3 is CASSLIPSGATGGAHEQYF. CDR3 sequence (DNA): TGTGCCAGCAGTTTAATCCCGTCGGGGGCCACAGGGGGGGCCCACGAGCAGTACTTC.

This chain connects TRBV20-1 to TRBJ2-5; 7 bases fit TRBD1. V lost 3 bases and J lost 9; bases outside the gene matches: 4. Germline lookup yields CDR1 DFQATT and CDR2 SNEGSKA (reference sequence). The CDR3 sequence is 11 residues long. The DNA of the CDR3 is TGCAGTGCTAGGATGACAGGGCCCCAGTACTTC. Its translation: CSARMTGPQYF.

This chain connects TRBV6-5 to TRBJ1-2; no clear D. CDR3 length equals 13 residues. V shed 6 bases and J shed 8 bases, with 16 bases lying between them. Germline V gives CDR1 MNHEY, CDR2 SVGAGI. CDR3 coding DNA: TGTGCCAGCAGGGAGGGTTCAGTTAGAGGCTACACCTTC. Its translation: CASREGSVRGYTF.

The chain couples TRBV5-6 to TRBJ2-3; 11 bases line up with TRBD2. CDR1 is SGHDT, CDR2 YYEEEE, per germline. CDR3 size: 17 residues. V dropped 0 bases and J dropped 5; count of bases not matched to a gene: 8. CDR3 in amino acids: CASSLDVAGGPLDTQYF. The CDR3 DNA is TGTGCCAGCAGCTTGGATGTAGCGGGAGGGCCATTAGATACGCAGTATTTT.

The CDR3 nucleotides are TGTGCCTCAAGTCAAGGGGTATCCGGGGAGCTGTTTTTT. Translated: CASSQGVSGELFF. The chain combines TRBV24-1 with TRBJ2-2; tentative D call: TRBD1 (5 bases). V gave up 12 bases and J gave up 6 bases, with 16 bases separating them. Germline-derived CDR1 and CDR2 are KGHDR and SFDVKD. This CDR3 contains 13 residues.

This chain connects TRBV4-3 to TRBJ1-5, with D unclear. Germline V lookup: CDR1 LGHNA, CDR2 YSLEER. The CDR3 loop spans 15 amino acids. Trimming pared 0 bases from V and 4 bases from J, leaving 10 bases between. This CDR3 is CASSQDTVQNQPQHF. The CDR3 bases are TGCGCCAGCAGCCAAGATACAGTACAAAATCAGCCCCAGCATTTT.